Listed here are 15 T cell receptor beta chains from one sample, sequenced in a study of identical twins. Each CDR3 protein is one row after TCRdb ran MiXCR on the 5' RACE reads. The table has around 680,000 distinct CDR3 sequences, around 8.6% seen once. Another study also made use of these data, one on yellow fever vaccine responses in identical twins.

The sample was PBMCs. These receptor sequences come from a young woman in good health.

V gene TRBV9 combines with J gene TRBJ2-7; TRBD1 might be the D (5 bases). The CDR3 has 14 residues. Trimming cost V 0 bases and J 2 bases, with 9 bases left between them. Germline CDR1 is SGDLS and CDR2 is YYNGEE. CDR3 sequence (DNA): TGTGCCAGCAGCGTAGGGACAACAACCTACGAGCAGTACTTC. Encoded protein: CASSVGTTTYEQYF.

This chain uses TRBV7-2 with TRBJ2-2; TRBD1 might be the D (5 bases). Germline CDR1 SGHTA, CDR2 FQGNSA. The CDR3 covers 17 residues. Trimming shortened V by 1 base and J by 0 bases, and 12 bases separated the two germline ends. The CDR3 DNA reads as TGTGCCAGCAGCTTAGGACAGCTGACCTCGAACACCGGGGAGCTGTTTTTT. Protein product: CASSLGQLTSNTGELFF.

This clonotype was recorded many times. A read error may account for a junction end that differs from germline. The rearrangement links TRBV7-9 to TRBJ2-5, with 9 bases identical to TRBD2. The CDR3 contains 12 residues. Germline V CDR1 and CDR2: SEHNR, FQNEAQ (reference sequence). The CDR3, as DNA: TGTGCCAGCAGCTTACTCGGGACTAGCAGCCACTTC. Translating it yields CASSLLGTSSHF.

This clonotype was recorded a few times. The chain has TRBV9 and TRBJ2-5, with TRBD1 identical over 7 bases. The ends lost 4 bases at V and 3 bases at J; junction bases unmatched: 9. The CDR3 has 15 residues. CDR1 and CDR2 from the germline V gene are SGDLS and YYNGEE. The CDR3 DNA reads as TGTGCCAGCAGCACCTCCGGGACAGCAAAAGAGACCCAGTACTTC. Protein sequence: CASSTSGTAKETQYF.

The CDR3 spells CASSLLEGGNLFF. The CDR3 nucleotides are TGCGCCAGCAGCTTGTTAGAGGGCGGGAATCTGTTCTTC. The chain joins TRBV5-1 to TRBJ2-1, with D perhaps matching TRBD2 (6 bases). Germline V gives CDR1 SGHRS, CDR2 YFSETQ. With 1 base removed from V and 15 bases from J, the gap between germline ends came to 17 bases. CDR3 size: 13 residues. Using reference TRBV5-1 and TRBJ2-1 for the parts outside the CDR3, the full variable domain is KAGVTQTPRYLIKTRGQQVTLSCSPISGHRSVSWYQQTPGQGLQFLFEYFSETQRNKGNFPGRFSGRQFSNSRSEMNVSTLELGDSALYLCASSLLEGGNLFFGPGTRLTVL.

CDR3 sequence reads: CATRTGGDTGELFF. In DNA form, the CDR3 reads TGTGCCACGAGGACAGGGGGAGATACCGGGGAGCTGTTTTTT. J is TRBJ2-2 and V is TRBV6-1, with 10 bases aligning to TRBD1. Losses at the gene ends were 10 bases for V and 5 bases for J; bases not matched to a gene: 7. CDR1 is MNHNS and CDR2 is SASEGT in the germline V gene. This CDR3 comprises 14 residues.

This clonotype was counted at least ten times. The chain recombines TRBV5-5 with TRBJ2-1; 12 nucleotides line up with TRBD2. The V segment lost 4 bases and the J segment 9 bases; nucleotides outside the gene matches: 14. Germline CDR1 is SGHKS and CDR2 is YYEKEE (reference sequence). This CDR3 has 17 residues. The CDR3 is CASSLHTRTSGVIEQFF. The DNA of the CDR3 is TGTGCCAGCAGCCTACACACCAGGACTAGCGGGGTGATTGAGCAGTTCTTC.

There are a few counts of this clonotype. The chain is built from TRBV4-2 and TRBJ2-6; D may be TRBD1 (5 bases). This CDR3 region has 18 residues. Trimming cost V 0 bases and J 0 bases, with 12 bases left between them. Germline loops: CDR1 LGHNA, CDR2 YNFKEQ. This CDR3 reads CASSQDVRGSSGANVLTF. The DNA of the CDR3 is TGTGCCAGCAGCCAAGATGTAAGGGGTAGCTCTGGGGCCAACGTCCTGACTTTC.

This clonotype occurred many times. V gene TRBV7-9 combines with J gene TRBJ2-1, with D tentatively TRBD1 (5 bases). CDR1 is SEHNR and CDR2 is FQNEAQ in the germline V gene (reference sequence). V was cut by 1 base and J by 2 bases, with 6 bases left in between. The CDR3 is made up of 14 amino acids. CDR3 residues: CASSLEQAYNEQFF. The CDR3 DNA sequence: TGTGCCAGCAGCTTAGAACAGGCCTACAATGAGCAGTTCTTC.

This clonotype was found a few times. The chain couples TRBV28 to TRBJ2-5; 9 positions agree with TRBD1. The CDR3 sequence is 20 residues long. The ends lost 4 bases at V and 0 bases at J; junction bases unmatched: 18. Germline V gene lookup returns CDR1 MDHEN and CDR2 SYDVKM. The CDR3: CASSSPPGQGDLPYQETQYF. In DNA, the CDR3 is TGTGCCAGCAGTTCACCGCCGGGACAGGGTGATCTCCCGTACCAAGAGACCCAGTACTTC. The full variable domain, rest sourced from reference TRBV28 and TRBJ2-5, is DVKVTQSSRYLVKRTGEKVFLECVQDMDHENMFWYRQDPGLGLRLIYFSYDVKMKEKGDIPEGYSVSREKKERFSLILESASTNQTSMYLCASSSPPGQGDLPYQETQYFGPGTRLLVL.

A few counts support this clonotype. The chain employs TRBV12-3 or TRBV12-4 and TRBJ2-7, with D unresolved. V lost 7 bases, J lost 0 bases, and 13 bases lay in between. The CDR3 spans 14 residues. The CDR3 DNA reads TGTGCCAGCACCTATGGACCCAGCTCCTACGAGCAGTACTTC. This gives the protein CASTYGPSSYEQYF.

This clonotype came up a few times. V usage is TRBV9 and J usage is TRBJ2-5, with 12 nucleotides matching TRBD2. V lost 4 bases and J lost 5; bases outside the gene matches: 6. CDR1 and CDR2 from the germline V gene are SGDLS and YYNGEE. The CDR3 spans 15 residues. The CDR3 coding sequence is TGTGCCAGCAGCCCTCTAGCGGGGGGGCTGGAGACCCAGTACTTC. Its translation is CASSPLAGGLETQYF.

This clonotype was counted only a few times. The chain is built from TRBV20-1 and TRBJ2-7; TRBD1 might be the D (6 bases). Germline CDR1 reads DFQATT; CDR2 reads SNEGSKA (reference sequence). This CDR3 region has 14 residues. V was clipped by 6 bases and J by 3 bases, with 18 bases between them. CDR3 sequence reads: CSARPGHRFYEQYF. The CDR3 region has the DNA TGCAGTGCGCGCCCGGGACACAGATTCTACGAGCAGTACTTC.

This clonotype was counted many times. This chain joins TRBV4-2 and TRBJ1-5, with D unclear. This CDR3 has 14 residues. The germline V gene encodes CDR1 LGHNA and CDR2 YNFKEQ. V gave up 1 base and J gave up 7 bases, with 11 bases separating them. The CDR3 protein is CASSQVSGNQPQHF. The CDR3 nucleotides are TGTGCCAGCAGCCAAGTTTCCGGGAACCAGCCCCAGCATTTT.

The DNA of the CDR3 is TGTGCCAGCTCACTCGGTCAGAATTCACCCCTCCACTTT. Translation: CASSLGQNSPLHF. This chain connects TRBV18 to TRBJ1-6; D gene uncertain. Germline CDR1 KGHSH, CDR2 LQKENI. The CDR3 runs to 13 residues. V was clipped by 4 bases and J by 7 bases, with 8 bases between them.